Presented here are 28 T cell receptor beta chains from one specimen sequenced in a study of Tregs in tolerant kidney transplant recipients (dated by TCRdb to 2018 to 2020). The library was made by the immunoSEQ multiplex PCR assay. This is the immuneACCESS table as TCRdb keeps it, with only in-frame sequences that have V and J called. A part of the clones is gone; compared with another copy, unresolved V genes explain less than half, and the rest is unexplained. The sample profile shows about 240,000 clones; roughly 84% of them were found once. The ten largest clones take up over 0.5% of the sample. The sequencing input was CD4+ T cells from blood. These TCRs come from a human donor in good health.

J is TRBJ2-1 and V is TRBV7-6; perhaps TRBD2 as D (7 bases). With 4 bases removed from V and 8 bases from J, the gap between germline ends came to 18 bases. The CDR3 covers 15 residues. CDR1 is SGHVS and CDR2 is FNYEAQ in the germline V gene. CDR3 region: CASSSPRGGAYEQFF. The CDR3 DNA reads as TGTGCCAGCAGCTCCCCAAGGGGGGGGGCCTATGAGCAGTTCTTC. Full variable domain (rest looked up from reference TRBV7-6 and TRBJ2-1): GAGVSQSPRYKVTKRGQDVALRCDPISGHVSLYWYRQALGQGPEFLTYFNYEAQQDKSGLPNDRFSAERPEGSISTLTIQRTEQRDSAMYRCASSSPRGGAYEQFFGPGTRLTVL.

V gene TRBV6-1 combines with J gene TRBJ2-7, with 7 bases matching TRBD1. Germline V gene data show CDR1 as MNHNS and CDR2 as SASEGT. With V trimmed by 6 bases and J by 0 bases, 5 bases remained unmatched. CDR3 length: 14 residues. CDR3 nucleotide sequence: TGTGCCAGCAGAGGACAGGAGCACTCCTACGAGCAGTACTTC. Its protein product is CASRGQEHSYEQYF.

This chain connects TRBV6-5 to TRBJ1-2; D is unclear. The V and J ends lost 5 bases and 3 bases respectively, with 13 bases between them. The CDR3 covers 14 residues. The germline gives CDR1 MNHEY, CDR2 SVGAGI. This CDR3 reads CASSEPAGDYGYTF. The CDR3 region has the DNA TGTGCCAGCAGTGAACCCGCCGGGGACTATGGCTACACCTTC.

The chain employs TRBV11-2 and TRBJ1-2, with D unresolved. The CDR3 runs 14 residues. Germline values: CDR1 SGHAT, CDR2 FQNNGV. Trimming stripped 0 bases from V and 13 bases from J, with 18 bases between. In nucleotides, the CDR3 is TGTGCCAGCAGCTTAGATCTGGGTCACCCAACCTCCACCTTC. Translating gives CASSLDLGHPTSTF.

Here the CDR3 reads CAIGVTGAASEAFF. The CDR3 DNA reads as TGTGCCATCGGGGTAACAGGGGCCGCCAGTGAAGCTTTCTTT. The rearrangement links TRBV10-3 to TRBJ1-1, with 7 bases aligning to TRBD1. With 8 bases clipped from V and 7 bases from J, the junction kept 13 bases outside the gene matches. There are 14 residues in the CDR3. Per germline, CDR1 ENHRY and CDR2 SYGVKD.

V usage is TRBV15 and J usage is TRBJ1-5; D is unclear. CDR3 length equals 16 residues. Trimming took 5 bases from V and 3 from J, leaving 17 bases between them. Per the germline V gene, CDR1 is LNHNV and CDR2 is YYDKDF (reference sequence). The CDR3: CATSGTPTGNNQPQHF. Here the CDR3 DNA reads TGTGCCACCAGCGGTACGCCCACCGGAAACAATCAGCCCCAGCATTTT.

CDR3 protein: CASSLTGGDDTEAFF. The CDR3 bases are TGCGCCAGCAGCTTGACAGGGGGGGACGACACTGAAGCTTTCTTT. The rearrangement links TRBV5-1 to TRBJ1-1, with 8 bases aligning to TRBD1. Germline V gives CDR1 SGHRS, CDR2 YFSETQ. With 1 base clipped from V and 3 bases from J, the junction kept 5 bases outside the gene matches. The CDR3 loop spans 15 amino acids.

The chain carries TRBV27 and TRBJ1-1; 7 bases fit TRBD1. The CDR3 sequence is 15 residues long. The germline V gene encodes CDR1 MNHEY and CDR2 SMNVEV (reference sequence). Trimming took 2 bases from V and 1 from J; bases not matched to a gene: 4. The CDR3 bases are TGTGCCAGCAGTTTAACAGGGGAGGGGAACACTGAAGCTTTCTTT. Protein sequence: CASSLTGEGNTEAFF.

CDR3 DNA sequence: TGTGCCAGCAGTTTGACCGGGGGACTATATATCCCCGGGGAGCTGTTTTTT. Its protein is CASSLTGGLYIPGELFF. The chain employs TRBV27 and TRBJ2-2, with 7 bases matching TRBD2. The length of the CDR3 is 17 residues. From germline, CDR1 is MNHEY and CDR2 SMNVEV (reference sequence). V shed 3 bases and J 6 bases; nucleotides not matched to a gene: 13.

This chain uses TRBV29-1 with TRBJ2-7, with D possibly TRBD1 on 6 matching bases. The CDR3 has 12 residues. CDR1 and CDR2 from the germline V gene are SQVTM and ANQGSEA. V was clipped by 1 base and J by 4 bases, with 8 bases between them. The CDR3 region is CSVEGTAYEQYF. The CDR3 region has the DNA TGCAGCGTTGAAGGGACAGCATACGAGCAGTACTTC.

This chain joins TRBV5-4 and TRBJ2-7; TRBD1 is a possible D gene (6 bases). The CDR3 has 14 residues. Trimming cost V 7 bases and J 2 bases, with 16 bases left between them. The germline gives CDR1 SGHNT, CDR2 YYREEE (reference sequence). DNA of the CDR3: TGTGCCAGCGGGGGTCAGGGGAGACCCTACGAGCAGTACTTC. Translation gives CASGGQGRPYEQYF.

The genes are TRBV27 and TRBJ1-6; D is possibly TRBD1 (6 bases). Trimming took off 4 bases at V and 0 bases at J, with 16 bases between the two ends. Germline V CDR1 and CDR2: MNHEY, SMNVEV (reference sequence). This CDR3 region has 18 residues. CDR3 DNA: TGTGCCAGCAGTTATTTGGGAGACAGGAGCTCCTATAATTCACCCCTCCACTTT. The encoded protein is CASSYLGDRSSYNSPLHF.

This chain links TRBV7-2 with TRBJ2-3, with D possibly TRBD2 on 7 matching bases. The germline V gene has CDR1 SGHTA and CDR2 FQGNSA. V lost 2 bases to trimming and J lost 5 bases, with 17 bases between them. The length of the CDR3 is 16 residues. CDR3 loop: CASSLMGAGEGDTQYF. CDR3 nucleotide sequence: TGTGCCAGCAGCTTAATGGGAGCAGGGGAGGGAGATACGCAGTATTTT.

This clone has only a few counts. J is TRBJ2-7 and V is TRBV6-5, with TRBD2 matching 7 bases. V was pared by 0 bases and J by 0 bases, with 5 bases of the junction left unmatched. The germline gives CDR1 MNHEY, CDR2 SVGAGI. The CDR3 is 16 amino acids. This CDR3 is CASSYSSSGDSYEQYF. The CDR3 nucleotides read TGTGCCAGCAGTTACTCGAGCAGCGGGGACTCCTACGAGCAGTACTTC.

The V call is TRBV28, the J call TRBJ2-5; D remains unclear. The CDR3 runs to 13 residues. Trimming stripped 2 bases from V and 1 base from J, with 5 bases between. CDR1 and CDR2 (germline): MDHEN, SYDVKM. The CDR3 here is CASSLVFQETQYF. DNA of the CDR3: TGTGCCAGCAGTTTAGTGTTCCAAGAGACCCAGTACTTC.

As regards this clone: The same CDR3 also results from other DNA sequences found in this sample. The chain joins TRBV5-1 to TRBJ2-2, with D perhaps matching TRBD1 (6 bases). V was trimmed by 5 bases and J by 2 bases, leaving 10 bases between them. Germline V gene sequence: CDR1 SGHRS, CDR2 YFSETQ. CDR3 length: 14 amino acids. This chain's CDR3 is CASSPGQNTGELFF. CDR3 DNA sequence: TGCGCCAGCAGTCCGGGACAAAACACCGGGGAGCTGTTTTTT.

This chain uses TRBV9 with TRBJ2-3; a possible D gene is TRBD1 (6 bases). The CDR3 length is 17 residues. Germline V gene lookup returns CDR1 SGDLS and CDR2 YYNGEE. V gave up 4 bases and J gave up 3 bases, with 21 bases separating them. The CDR3 protein is CASSSRPPGHGTDTQYF. Here the CDR3 DNA reads TGTGCCAGCAGCTCCCGACCCCCGGGACACGGGACAGATACGCAGTATTTT.

The V call is TRBV29-1, the J call TRBJ1-2; possibly TRBD1 for D (5 bases). This CDR3 is 12 amino acids long. Trimming pared 2 bases from V and 3 bases from J, leaving 7 bases between. The germline CDR1 and CDR2 sequences are SQVTM and ANQGSEA. The CDR3, as DNA: TGCAGCGTTGAATTAGGGGACTATGGCTACACCTTC. Translated, it gives CSVELGDYGYTF.

With respect to this clone: This same CDR3 is encoded by further DNA sequences in the sample. This CDR3 is CASSLGGAEETQYF. The CDR3 region has the DNA TGCGCCAGCAGCTTAGGTGGCGCCGAAGAGACCCAGTACTTC. V usage is TRBV5-1 and J usage is TRBJ2-5; D is unresolved. Trimming took 2 bases from V and 3 from J, leaving 11 bases between them. Germline V gives CDR1 SGHRS, CDR2 YFSETQ. The CDR3 loop spans 14 amino acids. Full variable domain (remainder filled in from reference TRBV5-1 and TRBJ2-5): KAGVTQTPRYLIKTRGQQVTLSCSPISGHRSVSWYQQTPGQGLQFLFEYFSETQRNKGNFPGRFSGRQFSNSRSEMNVSTLELGDSALYLCASSLGGAEETQYFGPGTRLLVL.

CDR3 coding DNA: TGTGCCAGCAGCTCCACCGGAAGCAGGGTAGATACGCAGTATTTT. Translated: CASSSTGSRVDTQYF. This rearrangement joins TRBV7-8 to TRBJ2-3, with D perhaps TRBD1 (5 bases). This CDR3 is 15 amino acids long. The V end was cut by 4 bases, the J end by 5 bases, with 16 bases between. In germline, CDR1 is SGHVS, CDR2 FQNEAQ.

The rearrangement links TRBV7-3 to TRBJ1-4; D perhaps matches TRBD1 (5 bases). Germline V lookup: CDR1 SGHTA, CDR2 FQGTGA. The CDR3 covers 15 residues. Deletions cut 6 bases from V and 3 bases from J, with 14 bases between. DNA for the CDR3: TGTGCCAGCAGACCCGGGGCTTCGGCTAATGAAAAACTGTTTTTT. It codes for CASRPGASANEKLFF.

The chain is built from TRBV5-1 and TRBJ1-1; weak D call: TRBD1 (5 bases). Trimming stripped 3 bases from V and 5 bases from J, with 14 bases between. The CDR3 has 14 residues. Germline V gives CDR1 SGHRS, CDR2 YFSETQ. The CDR3 DNA reads TGCGCCAGCAGCTGGGACCTAAGTAGGACTGAAGCTTTCTTT. Residues: CASSWDLSRTEAFF.

The chain carries TRBV7-2 and TRBJ2-5, with 9 nucleotides matching TRBD1. This CDR3 has 13 amino acids. CDR1 and CDR2 from the germline V gene are SGHTA and FQGNSA. After removal of 2 bases from V and 10 bases from J, the junction contained 5 bases not matched to a gene. CDR3 sequence: CASSLQRQGDQYF. Written as DNA, the CDR3 is TGTGCCAGCAGCTTACAACGACAGGGGGACCAGTACTTC. The whole variable domain, filled in from reference TRBV7-2 and TRBJ2-5, reads GAGVSQSPSNKVTEKGKDVELRCDPISGHTALYWYRQSLGQGLEFLIYFQGNSAPDKSGLPSDRFSAERTGGSVSTLTIQRTQQEDSAVYLCASSLQRQGDQYFGPGTRLLVL.

V is TRBV11-2 and J is TRBJ2-2; TRBD2 aligns across 10 bases. The CDR3 has 19 amino acids. Germline loops: CDR1 SGHAT, CDR2 FQNNGV. The J segment lost 0 bases and the V segment lost 1 base, leaving 8 bases of the junction unmatched. CDR3 sequence (DNA): TGTGCCAGCAGCTTAGGCCCCCGACTAGCGGGTACGAACACCGGGGAGCTGTTTTTT. Protein product: CASSLGPRLAGTNTGELFF.

The chain is built from TRBV9 and TRBJ2-5; possibly TRBD2 for D (6 bases). Near its end, the DNA agrees better with TRBJ2-7, so the J call may be wrong. Germline-derived CDR1 and CDR2 are SGDLS and YYNGEE. This CDR3 region has 15 residues. DNA for the CDR3: TGTGCCAGCAGCGTGGGACTTTTACCGAACTACGAGCAGTACTTC. Protein product: CASSVGLLPNYEQYF.

CDR3 nucleotide sequence: TGCGCCAGCAGCTCTCCGGGACAGGGAAATGGCTACACCTTC. Amino acids: CASSSPGQGNGYTF. The J gene is TRBJ1-2, the V gene TRBV4-1; 9 bases fit TRBD1. J gave up 6 bases and V 5 bases, and 7 bases lay outside the gene matches. The CDR3 consists of 14 residues. Germline V gene data show CDR1 as MGHRA and CDR2 as YSYEKL.

This clone was observed a handful of times. The chain joins TRBV6-1 to TRBJ1-4; no reliable D call. CDR1 and CDR2 (germline): MNHNS, SASEGT. This CDR3 has 15 residues. Trimming cost V 6 bases and J 6 bases, with 17 bases left between them. Written as DNA, the CDR3 is TGTGCCAGCAGCCACCCCGGGGATAGGGATGAAAAACTGTTTTTT. It is translated as CASSHPGDRDEKLFF.

The chain uses TRBV11-2 and TRBJ2-1, with D uncertain. CDR3 size: 14 residues. Trimming cost V 4 bases and J 2 bases, with 9 bases left between them. Germline V CDR1 and CDR2: SGHAT, FQNNGV. The DNA for the CDR3 is TGTGCCAGCAGCTCCCCATTTGCCTACAATGAGCAGTTCTTC. This codes for CASSSPFAYNEQFF.